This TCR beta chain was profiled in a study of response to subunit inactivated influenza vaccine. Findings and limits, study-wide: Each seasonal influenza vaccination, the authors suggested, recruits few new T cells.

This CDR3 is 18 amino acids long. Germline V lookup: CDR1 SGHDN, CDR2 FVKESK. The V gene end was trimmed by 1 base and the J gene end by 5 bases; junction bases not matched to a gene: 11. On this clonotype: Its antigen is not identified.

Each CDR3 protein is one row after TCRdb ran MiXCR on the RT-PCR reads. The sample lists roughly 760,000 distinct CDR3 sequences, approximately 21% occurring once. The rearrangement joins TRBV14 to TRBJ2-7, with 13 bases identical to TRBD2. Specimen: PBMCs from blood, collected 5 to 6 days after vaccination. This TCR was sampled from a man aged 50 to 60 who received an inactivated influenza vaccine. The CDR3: CASSQGRWTSGRTDEQYF. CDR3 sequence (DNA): TGTGCCAGCAGCCAAGGCCGGTGGACTAGCGGGAGAACCGACGAGCAGTACTTC.